What follows are 2 T cell receptor beta chains derived from one specimen sequenced in a study of CD8+CD57+ T cells in acquired aplastic anemia (dated 2018 in TCRdb). TCRdb names Illumina HiSeq 2000 as the instrument used. Profiling of TCR beta VDJ combinations and CDR3 sequences used genomic DNA as the template. TCRdb reran the public reads through fastp at Q25 and MiXCR, keeping productive beta chains. Here each entry gathers all rows of one CDR3 protein and keeps the most common genes and DNA. The sample table contains about 160,000 distinct CDR3 sequences; only one count was recorded for roughly two thirds of them. Together, the top ten hold 45% to 60% of the sample. Expansion of CD8+CD57+ cells had been shown by flow cytometry in the patients chosen for sequencing. Material for sequencing was sorted CD4+, CD8+, or CD8+CD57+ T cells (not recorded which) from PBMCs. The receptors here all came from a human donor with aplastic anemia.

This clonotype was seen once. This rearrangement joins TRBV4-2 to TRBJ2-7; 8 bases are shared with TRBD2. The germline V gene encodes CDR1 LGHNA and CDR2 YNFKEQ. J was trimmed by 2 bases and V by 0 bases; bases with no gene match: 3. The CDR3 totals 15 residues. CDR3 bases: TGTGCCAGCAGCCAAGATATCGGGGGGGCCTACGAGCAGTACTTC. Translating gives CASSQDIGGAYEQYF.

This chain joins TRBV5-1 and TRBJ1-1; 7 positions agree with TRBD1. The CDR3 runs to 14 residues. Germline assignment: CDR1 SGHRS and CDR2 YFSETQ. With V trimmed by 2 bases and J by 0 bases, 1 base remained unmatched. The CDR3 DNA reads as TGCGCCAGCAGCTTACAGGGGATGAACACTGAAGCTTTCTTT. Translated, it gives CASSLQGMNTEAFF.